This T cell receptor beta chain was captured by sequencing in a study of T cells after yellow fever vaccination. Study outcomes and limitations: Abundant bulk-derived clonotypes could contaminate FACS-sorted repertoires. The CD4 compartment and the CD8 compartment contained a small share of clonotypes in common.

This clonotype came up many times. Its antigen is currently unknown. V lost 4 bases to trimming and J lost 4 bases; unmatched junction nucleotides: 10. The germline V gene encodes CDR1 KGHSH and CDR2 LQKENI. This CDR3 comprises 16 residues. The study made its TCR cDNA through 5'RACE template switching. That step introduced a universal primer site along with UMIs. TCRdb independently ran MiXCR on the 5' RACE reads; one entry per CDR3 protein. The sample includes about 340,000 distinct CDR3 sequences, approximately 3.9% of them seen just once. The sequencing here drew on PBMCs, taken 5 days after the yellow fever booster vaccination. The clonotype originates from a man younger than 30 who received the YFV17D yellow fever vaccine. The chain joins TRBV18 to TRBJ1-2; 9 bases line up with TRBD1. CDR3 amino acids: CASSLTTGQGVYGYTF. CDR3 bases: TGTGCCAGCTCACTGACCACGGGACAGGGCGTCTATGGCTACACCTTC.